The 27 T cell receptor beta chains in this list originate from one sample, sequenced in a study of shared clonotypes between healthy human individuals. CD45RO negativity and positive selection for CCR7 defined naive CD8 cells, a population that excluded terminally differentiated effector memory CD45RA+ cells. Here immunoSEQ multiplex PCR was the method, and the copy in TCRdb shows in-frame clones only, minus some. This sample has roughly 1,800,000 clones, with about 95% found just once. The specimen sequenced was naive CD8+ T cells sorted from blood. These receptor sequences come from a man younger than 35 in good health.

The chain couples TRBV28 to TRBJ1-5; D gene uncertain. Germline V CDR1 and CDR2: MDHEN, SYDVKM. The V end was cut by 2 bases, the J end by 1 base, with 9 bases between. The CDR3 spans 15 residues. CDR3: CASSLIGKSNQPQHF. As DNA, the CDR3 is TGTGCCAGCAGTTTAATAGGGAAAAGCAATCAGCCCCAGCATTTT.

The chain carries TRBV27 and TRBJ2-2, with D possibly matching TRBD1 (5 bases). From germline, CDR1 is MNHEY and CDR2 SMNVEV (reference sequence). V was clipped by 8 bases and J by 8 bases, with 15 bases between them. The CDR3 loop spans 13 amino acids. CDR3: CASRFQGSGELFF. The CDR3 DNA follows: TGTGCCAGCCGATTTCAGGGATCGGGGGAGCTGTTTTTT.

This clone has a single count. V gene TRBV4-1 combines with J gene TRBJ1-3; a possible D gene is TRBD1 (6 bases). Trimming stripped 0 bases from V and 8 bases from J, with 17 bases between. The germline gives CDR1 MGHRA, CDR2 YSYEKL. CDR3 length equals 16 residues. The CDR3 bases are TGCGCCAGCAGCCAAGATGAGGCAGGGGAAGAGGACACCATATATTTT. Protein sequence: CASSQDEAGEEDTIYF.

The chain couples TRBV6-4 to TRBJ2-2, with TRBD1 matching 11 bases. After removal of 6 bases from V and 7 bases from J, the junction contained 4 bases not matched to a gene. Per the germline V gene, CDR1 is MRHNA and CDR2 is SNTAGT. CDR3 length: 14 amino acids. This CDR3 is CASRGTGGDGELFF. As DNA, the CDR3 is TGTGCCAGCAGGGGGACAGGGGGAGACGGGGAGCTGTTTTTT.

The chain has TRBV5-6 and TRBJ2-7, with 10 bases fitting TRBD2. Trimming removed 3 bases from V and 4 bases from J; junction bases left unmatched: 7. This CDR3 comprises 15 residues. Germline CDR1 SGHDT, CDR2 YYEEEE. CDR3 in DNA: TGTGCCAGCAGCTCTATCGGACTAGCGGTTTACGAGCAGTACTTC. This encodes CASSSIGLAVYEQYF.

The chain couples TRBV7-9 to TRBJ2-1; the D call may be TRBD1 or TRBD2 (5 bases each). Germline CDR1 and CDR2: SEHNR and FQNEAQ (reference sequence). The CDR3 is made up of 18 amino acids. V lost 5 bases to trimming and J lost 0 bases, with 20 bases between them. The CDR3 is CASSGTGTKKSSYNEQFF. CDR3 coding DNA: TGTGCCAGCAGCGGGACCGGGACCAAAAAAAGCTCCTACAATGAGCAGTTCTTC. Looking up the rest from reference TRBV7-9 and TRBJ2-1 gives the full variable domain: DTGVSQNPRHKITKRGQNVTFRCDPISEHNRLYWYRQTLGQGPEFLTYFQNEAQLEKSRLLSDRFSAERPKGSFSTLEIQRTEQGDSAMYLCASSGTGTKKSSYNEQFFGPGTRLTVL.

This rearrangement joins TRBV7-9 to TRBJ1-4; D uncertain. The CDR3 sequence is 14 residues long. Trimming took off 7 bases at V and 8 bases at J, with 17 bases between the two ends. Germline CDR1 is SEHNR and CDR2 is FQNEAQ (reference sequence). DNA of the CDR3: TGTGCCAGCATCTCCGGGAAGAGTCGAGAAAAACTGTTTTTT. It codes for CASISGKSREKLFF.

J is TRBJ1-1 and V is TRBV7-9, with TRBD1 identical over 8 bases. CDR1 and CDR2 (germline): SEHNR, FQNEAQ (reference sequence). This CDR3 has 16 residues. V trimming: 7 bases; J trimming: 2 bases; junction bases outside the gene matches: 12. CDR3 sequence reads: CASTPRQGAYNTEAFF. The CDR3 DNA reads as TGTGCCAGCACCCCCCGGCAGGGGGCGTACAACACTGAAGCTTTCTTT.

The chain recombines TRBV6-5 with TRBJ2-7; TRBD1 matches 10 bases. The CDR3 totals 15 residues. The germline gives CDR1 MNHEY, CDR2 SVGAGI. V lost 5 bases to trimming and J lost 5 bases; unmatched junction nucleotides: 9. As DNA, the CDR3 is TGTGCCAGCAGTCGGACGGGACAGGGGTTAGACGAGCAGTACTTC. Translation: CASSRTGQGLDEQYF.

Notes on this clone: Additional DNA sequences in this sample encode the identical CDR3. This rearrangement joins TRBV28 to TRBJ2-3; D gene uncertain. Trimming left V 2 bases short and J 3 bases short, with 3 bases between. The CDR3 is 12 amino acids. Germline values: CDR1 MDHEN, CDR2 SYDVKM. The chain's CDR3 is CASSLSTDTQYF. CDR3 bases: TGTGCCAGCAGTTTAAGTACAGATACGCAGTATTTT.

The chain recombines TRBV6-1 with TRBJ1-5; D unclear. The length of the CDR3 is 14 residues. Looked up from germline, CDR1 is MNHNS and CDR2 is SASEGT. V lost 3 bases and J lost 0, with 6 bases in between. CDR3 residues: CASSDGDSNQPQHF. In DNA, the CDR3 is TGTGCCAGCAGTGACGGGGATAGCAATCAGCCCCAGCATTTT.

V usage is TRBV6-6 and J usage is TRBJ1-6; D is ambiguous. V gave up 0 bases and J gave up 7 bases, with 10 bases separating them. Per germline, CDR1 MNHNY and CDR2 SVGAGI (reference sequence). CDR3 length equals 15 residues. The CDR3 here is CASSYSAGENSPLHF. The CDR3 DNA reads TGTGCCAGCAGTTACTCGGCAGGAGAAAATTCACCCCTCCACTTT.

With regard to this clone: This same CDR3 is encoded by further DNA sequences in the sample. The chain couples TRBV6-6 to TRBJ2-7; D ambiguous. Trimming stripped 3 bases from V and 5 bases from J, with 8 bases between. The CDR3 totals 12 residues. The V gene's germline CDR1 is MNHNY and CDR2 SVGAGI (reference sequence). The CDR3, as DNA: TGTGCCAGCAGTTATTCTCGGGACGAGCAGTACTTC. Translation: CASSYSRDEQYF.

The gene calls are TRBV9 and TRBJ2-5; 15 bases line up with TRBD2. Trimming at V came to 3 bases and at J to 5 bases, leaving 8 bases not matched to a gene. The length of the CDR3 is 17 residues. The germline V gene has CDR1 SGDLS and CDR2 YYNGEE. CDR3 sequence: CASSAQGTSGRWETQYF. As DNA, the CDR3 is TGTGCCAGCAGCGCCCAAGGGACTAGCGGGAGGTGGGAGACCCAGTACTTC.

The chain carries TRBV6-5 and TRBJ1-1, with D unresolved. The CDR3 loop spans 15 amino acids. Germline CDR1 reads MNHEY; CDR2 reads SVGAGI. Trimming shortened V by 0 bases and J by 4 bases, and 12 bases separated the two germline ends. The CDR3, as DNA: TGTGCCAGCAGTTACTCCTACTTCGGCGGCACTGAAGCTTTCTTT. Translating it yields CASSYSYFGGTEAFF.

This clone was recorded only once. V usage is TRBV6-5 and J usage is TRBJ2-2; D not certain. CDR3 length: 12 residues. V was pared by 8 bases and J by 5 bases, with 9 bases between. CDR1 and CDR2 from the germline V gene are MNHEY and SVGAGI. The CDR3 here is CASGIRTGELFF. DNA of the CDR3: TGTGCCAGCGGGATAAGGACCGGGGAGCTGTTTTTT.

This chain joins TRBV9 and TRBJ2-5; tentative D call: TRBD2 (5 bases). The CDR3 totals 13 residues. Germline V gene data show CDR1 as SGDLS and CDR2 as YYNGEE. Trimming cost V 2 bases and J 5 bases, with 10 bases left between them. This chain's CDR3 is CASSVAGTETQYF. The CDR3 DNA is TGTGCCAGCAGCGTCGCGGGCACGGAGACCCAGTACTTC.

This clone was found once. The gene calls are TRBV6-1 and TRBJ2-1, with 15 positions matching TRBD2. The J segment lost 7 bases and the V segment lost 10 bases, leaving 8 bases of the junction unmatched. This CDR3 is built from 15 residues. The germline CDR1 and CDR2 sequences are MNHNS and SASEGT. The DNA for the CDR3 is TGTGCCACCGGACTAGCGGGAGGGCTACTTAATGAGCAGTTCTTC. It yields the protein CATGLAGGLLNEQFF.

CDR3 bases: TGCGCCAGCAGCCTTCCACAGGGGGCGAAGAATTCACCCCTCCACTTT. Its translation is CASSLPQGAKNSPLHF. The V gene is TRBV4-1, the J gene TRBJ1-6; 9 bases align to TRBD1. V shed 4 bases and J 7 bases; nucleotides not matched to a gene: 8. This CDR3 spans 16 amino acids. Germline loops: CDR1 MGHRA, CDR2 YSYEKL.

A note on this clone: Other DNA sequences in the sample encode the same CDR3. The genes are TRBV9 and TRBJ2-3; D tentatively reads TRBD1 or TRBD2 (5 bases each). CDR1 is SGDLS, CDR2 YYNGEE, per germline. Trimming removed 0 bases at V and 1 base at J, with 12 bases between. This CDR3 region has 16 residues. This CDR3 is CASSVGGALGTDTQYF. The CDR3 DNA is TGTGCCAGCAGCGTAGGAGGGGCCCTGGGCACAGATACGCAGTATTTT.

V usage is TRBV30 and J usage is TRBJ2-1, with 12 bases identical to TRBD2. CDR1 and CDR2 (germline): GTSNPN, SVGIG (reference sequence). The CDR3 is 16 residues long. The V gene end was trimmed by 0 bases and the J gene end by 3 bases; junction bases not matched to a gene: 3. The chain's CDR3 is CAWSVGLAGIYNEQFF. The CDR3 DNA reads TGTGCCTGGAGTGTGGGACTAGCGGGCATCTACAATGAGCAGTTCTTC.

This clone was recorded once. The chain uses TRBV7-6 and TRBJ2-1; D remains unclear. The CDR3 has 12 residues. V was shortened by 11 bases and J by 2 bases, with 10 bases between the two germline ends. Germline loops: CDR1 SGHVS, CDR2 FNYEAQ. The CDR3 spells CALSGPYNEQFF. The CDR3 nucleotides are TGTGCCCTCTCTGGGCCCTACAATGAGCAGTTCTTC.

The V gene is TRBV4-1, the J gene TRBJ2-4; D possibly corresponds to TRBD1 (7 bases). There are 15 residues in the CDR3. V was cut by 1 base and J by 13 bases, with 20 bases left in between. CDR1 MGHRA and CDR2 YSYEKL come from the germline V gene. CDR3 sequence reads: CASSQGVGGGWSQYF. CDR3 nucleotide sequence: TGCGCCAGCAGCCAAGGCGTTGGAGGGGGCTGGTCCCAGTACTTC.

On this clone: This CDR3 is also generated by other DNA sequences in the sample. This chain joins TRBV7-9 and TRBJ2-7; D could derive from TRBD1 or TRBD2 (5 bases each). The V end was cut by 5 bases, the J end by 4 bases, with 12 bases between. Germline V gene data show CDR1 as SEHNR and CDR2 as FQNEAQ (reference sequence). This CDR3 has 13 residues. CDR3 bases: TGTGCCAGCAGCCCTAGGGACGGATACGAGCAGTACTTC. Its protein product is CASSPRDGYEQYF. The full variable domain, completed using reference TRBV7-9 and TRBJ2-7, is DTGVSQNPRHKITKRGQNVTFRCDPISEHNRLYWYRQTLGQGPEFLTYFQNEAQLEKSRLLSDRFSAERPKGSFSTLEIQRTEQGDSAMYLCASSPRDGYEQYFGPGTRLTVT.

The rearrangement uses TRBV5-6 and TRBJ2-7; D possibly uses TRBD1 or TRBD2 (5 bases each). Trimming stripped 6 bases from V and 2 bases from J, with 18 bases between. The V gene's germline CDR1 is SGHDT and CDR2 YYEEEE. The CDR3 covers 15 residues. This CDR3 reads CASTMGVGLAYEQYF. CDR3 nucleotide sequence: TGTGCCAGCACCATGGGGGTAGGGTTGGCCTACGAGCAGTACTTC.

The chain is built from TRBV4-1 and TRBJ2-7; TRBD2 agrees at 7 bases. With V trimmed by 0 bases and J by 6 bases, 14 bases remained unmatched. Germline CDR1 and CDR2: MGHRA and YSYEKL. The CDR3 runs to 17 residues. The CDR3 sequence is CASSQEFEGTTAGEQYF. Written as DNA, the CDR3 is TGCGCCAGCAGCCAAGAATTTGAAGGGACTACCGCCGGCGAGCAGTACTTC.

A word on this clone: The sample contains more than one DNA sequence encoding this CDR3. The gene calls are TRBV5-1 and TRBJ1-1, with TRBD1 identical over 7 bases. CDR1 and CDR2 (germline): SGHRS, YFSETQ. Germline trimming cut 1 base from V and 6 bases from J; bases unmatched to any gene: 3. This CDR3 contains 13 residues. The CDR3 DNA reads TGCGCCAGCAGCTTGTCAGGGGGGGCTGAAGCTTTCTTT. This encodes CASSLSGGAEAFF.